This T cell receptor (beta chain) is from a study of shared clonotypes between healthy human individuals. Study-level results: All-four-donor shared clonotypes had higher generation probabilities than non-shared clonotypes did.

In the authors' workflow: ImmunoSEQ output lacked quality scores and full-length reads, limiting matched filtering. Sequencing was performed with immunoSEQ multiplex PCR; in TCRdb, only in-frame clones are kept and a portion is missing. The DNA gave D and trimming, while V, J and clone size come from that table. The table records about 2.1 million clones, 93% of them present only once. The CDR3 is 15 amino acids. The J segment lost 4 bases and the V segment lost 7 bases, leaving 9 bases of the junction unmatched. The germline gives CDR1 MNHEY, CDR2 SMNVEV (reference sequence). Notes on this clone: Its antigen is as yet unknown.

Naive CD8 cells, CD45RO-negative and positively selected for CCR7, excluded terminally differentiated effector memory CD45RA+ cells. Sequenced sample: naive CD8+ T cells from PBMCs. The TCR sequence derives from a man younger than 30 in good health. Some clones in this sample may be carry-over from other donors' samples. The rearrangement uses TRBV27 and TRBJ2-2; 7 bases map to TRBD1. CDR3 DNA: TGTGCCAGCACTAGGACAGGCGCGCTCACCGGGGAGCTGTTTTTT. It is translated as CASTRTGALTGELFF.